This T cell receptor (beta chain) stems from a study of T cells expressing NK-cell markers. Whole-study context: Serological testing identified seven of the eight sequenced donors as HCMV-seropositive and one as seronegative.

CDR1 and CDR2 (germline): SQVTM, ANQGSEA. The length of the CDR3 is 12 residues. What made the TCR beta cDNA was 5'RACE template switching with UMIs. TCRdb reanalyzed the 5' RACE reads, giving one entry per CDR3 protein sequence and no DNA. The sample holds 550,000 or so distinct CDR3 sequences. Overall study findings and caveats: HCMV specificity of expanded NKG2C+ T cell clones remained unclear.

About this clonotype itself: Its specificity is unknown.

This clonotype originated in a man younger than 35 in good health. The specimen sequenced was blood T cells: a sorted CD56 or NKG2C T cell subset, CD4+ or CD8+ T cells, or bulk PBMC T cells (not recorded which). The V and J genes are TRBV29-1 and TRBJ1-2. This CDR3 is CSVEDRYYGYTF.